A selection of T cell receptor beta chains follows, all from one sample in a study of blood T cell repertoires in COVID-19. TCRdb's copy holds only in-frame clones and misses some; the assay was immunoSEQ multiplex PCR. This table has tens of thousands of clones, about 86% appearing once. The sequenced material came from peripheral blood. The receptors derive from a man in his fifties or sixties with active COVID-19. CDR3s include the opening cysteine and the closing phenylalanine or tryptophan. A D gene is named only where the DNA matches it firmly. A clone size is listed for some rows: how often the clone was seen (once, few, many), or a class if it is expanded.

size	V	J	D	DNA	CDR3
.	TRBV3-1/TRBV3-2	TRBJ2-7	TRBD1	TGTGCCAGCAGCCTTGGACAGGTCGCCGAGCAGTACTTC	CASSLGQVAEQYF
.	TRBV9	TRBJ2-1	TRBD2	TGTGCCAGCAGCGCTGGGGGGACTAGCGTTTACAATGAGCAGTTCTTC	CASSAGGTSVYNEQFF
once	TRBV7-2	TRBJ2-1	TRBD2	TGTGCCAGCAGCCAGCCCGGACTAGTCGTCTACAATGAGCAGTTCTTC	CASSQPGLVVYNEQFF
.	TRBV24-1	TRBJ2-2	.	TGTGCCACCAGTGATCCAAGACAGAGCACCGGGGAGCTGTTTTTT	CATSDPRQSTGELFF
.	TRBV19	TRBJ2-1	.	TGTGCCAGTACCGATAGAAATGAGCAGTTCTTC	CASTDRNEQFF
few	TRBV10-3	TRBJ1-6	.	TGTGCCACCGGACACAGGGAAAACAATTCACCCCTCCACTTT	CATGHRENNSPLHF
.	TRBV14	TRBJ1-6	.	TGTGCCAGCAGCCCTCGCGGGGGGCCGCCAAAAAGAGTCCTCCACTTT	CASSPRGGPPKRVLHF
.	TRBV5-1	TRBJ1-5	.	TGCGCCAGCAGCTTGGCCGGGGGACGGCAGCCCCAGCATTTT	CASSLAGGRQPQHF
.	TRBV10-3	TRBJ1-1	.	TGTGCCATCAGTCTACAGGGATTGAACACTGAAGCTTTCTTT	CAISLQGLNTEAFF
.	TRBV5-1	TRBJ1-4	.	TGCGCCAGCAGCCCTTCCGGCGGTAGCAAACTGTTTTTT	CASSPSGGSKLFF
.	TRBV6-6	TRBJ1-1	TRBD1	TGTGCCAGCAGTCCACGACAGGGCTACACTGAAGCTTTCTTT	CASSPRQGYTEAFF
.	TRBV7-8	TRBJ2-7	.	TGTGCCAGCAGCGAGGATACCCTCTACGAGCAGTACTTC	CASSEDTLYEQYF
.	TRBV5-6	TRBJ2-7	.	TGTGCCAGCAGCTTGGACAGATGGACTTACGAGCAGTACTTC	CASSLDRWTYEQYF
.	TRBV15	TRBJ1-2	TRBD1	TGTGCCACCAGCAGAGATAGGGGACAGGGGGCGAACTATGGCTACACCTTC	CATSRDRGQGANYGYTF
.	TRBV12-3/TRBV12-4	TRBJ1-2	TRBD1	TGTGCCAGCAGCGCAGACAGGGCCTATGGCTACACCTTC	CASSADRAYGYTF
once	TRBV29-1	TRBJ2-7	TRBD1	TGCAGCGTTAGGACAGGGACCCTCTCCTACGAGCAGTACTTC	CSVRTGTLSYEQYF
.	TRBV24-1	TRBJ2-5	TRBD1	TGTGCCACCAGTGACCCCGACAGGGCTCAAGAGACCCAGTACTTC	CATSDPDRAQETQYF
.	TRBV19	TRBJ2-2	TRBD1	TGTGCCAGTCAAGACCAGACAGGGGGCTACTCCACCGGGGAGCTGTTTTTT	CASQDQTGGYSTGELFF
.	TRBV29-1	TRBJ2-1	.	TGCAGCGTAACCGTCTCGGCGGGTGCTGAGCAGTTCTTC	CSVTVSAGAEQFF
.	TRBV5-1	TRBJ2-5	TRBD2	TGCGCCAGCAGCCCAGGGACTAGCGAGGCTGAGACCCAGTACTTC	CASSPGTSEAETQYF
.	TRBV3-1/TRBV3-2	TRBJ1-2	.	TGTGCCAGCAGCCAAGATCAGGGTCATGGCTACACCTTC	CASSQDQGHGYTF
.	TRBV5-1	TRBJ2-1	TRBD2	TGCGCCAGCAGCCTTCTAGCGGGAGCTTCCTACAATGAGCAGTTCTTC	CASSLLAGASYNEQFF
.	TRBV28	TRBJ2-3	.	TGTGCCAGCAGTTTCAGGGGGGCTAGCGTGGCAGATACGCAGTATTTT	CASSFRGASVADTQYF
.	TRBV6-1	TRBJ1-6	.	TGTGCCAGCAGTGAAACACAGGGTTATTCACCCCTCCACTTT	CASSETQGYSPLHF
.	TRBV4-2	TRBJ2-1	.	TGTGCCAGCAGCCAGAGCCTAGCGACATACTACAATGAGCAGTTCTTC	CASSQSLATYYNEQFF
.	TRBV3-1/TRBV3-2	TRBJ1-5	TRBD1	TGTGCCAGCAGGCGACAGGGAAGTCAGCCCCAGCATTTT	CASRRQGSQPQHF
.	TRBV24-1	TRBJ2-3	.	TGTGCCACCAGTGGAGTGGCAGATACGCAGTATTTT	CATSGVADTQYF
.	TRBV2	TRBJ1-5	TRBD1	TGTGCCAGCAGTCCTATGACAGGGGGCGGCAATCAGCCCCAGCATTTT	CASSPMTGGGNQPQHF
.	TRBV4-2	TRBJ1-1	TRBD1	TGTGCCAGCGAAAGACAGGGGGGCACTGAAGCTTTCTTT	CASERQGGTEAFF
.	TRBV4-2	TRBJ2-1	TRBD1	TGTGCCAGCAGCCAATCGGGGACAGGGGGAATCTACAATGAGCAGTTCTTC	CASSQSGTGGIYNEQFF
.	TRBV5-1	TRBJ2-6	TRBD2	TGCGCCAGCAGCTTGGACCGACTAGCGGGGGCCAGCTCTGGGGCCAACGTCCTGACTTTC	CASSLDRLAGASSGANVLTF
.	TRBV5-6	TRBJ1-2	.	TGTGCCAGCAGCTTGGACAGAAATGCTAACTATGGCTACACCTTC	CASSLDRNANYGYTF
.	TRBV7-2	TRBJ2-2	.	TGTGCCAGCAGCCCTAGGTCCGTCGGGGAGCTGTTTTTT	CASSPRSVGELFF
.	TRBV4-1	TRBJ2-1	TRBD2	TGCGCCAGCAGCCAAGATGCCCGGGGAGGGCGTGAGCAGTTCTTC	CASSQDARGGREQFF
.	TRBV11-3	TRBJ2-2	TRBD2	TGTGCCAGCAGCTACAGTCCGTTAGCGGGAGGGACGAACACCGGGGAGCTGTTTTTT	CASSYSPLAGGTNTGELFF
.	TRBV29-1	TRBJ1-1	TRBD1	TGCAGCGTTGAAGGCATACAGGGGGTCCTCACTGAAGCTTTCTTT	CSVEGIQGVLTEAFF
.	TRBV19	TRBJ2-3	TRBD1	TGTGCCAGTAGTTCTAGAATCCCGGGACAGGGTTTAACAGATACGCAGTATTTT	CASSSRIPGQGLTDTQYF
.	TRBV5-1	TRBJ2-5	.	TGCGCCAGCAGCTTGCAACCAGGGGTAGAGACCCAGTACTTC	CASSLQPGVETQYF
.	TRBV29-1	TRBJ2-2	TRBD1	TGCAGCGTCTACGGACAGGCGAACACCGGGGAGCTGTTTTTT	CSVYGQANTGELFF
.	TRBV11-2	TRBJ1-4	.	TGTGCCAGCAGCTTAGTTGGCTTGGGAGCTTTGGGCGAAAAACTGTTTTTT	CASSLVGLGALGEKLFF
.	TRBV6-5	TRBJ2-7	.	TGTGCCAGCAGTTACGAGGGACATAGCGAGCAGTACTTC	CASSYEGHSEQYF
once	TRBV18	TRBJ1-2	.	TGTGCCAGCTCACCAGACAGGCTGGGAGATGGCTACACCTTC	CASSPDRLGDGYTF
.	TRBV5-8	TRBJ2-3	.	TGTGCCAGCAGCCTTAGCGGCCGCCCAGATACGCAGTATTTT	CASSLSGRPDTQYF
.	TRBV30	TRBJ2-3	TRBD2	TGTGCCTGGAGTGAGGCCTATTGGGAGGGGGATACGCAGTATTTT	CAWSEAYWEGDTQYF
.	TRBV5-1	TRBJ2-5	TRBD2	TGCGCCAGCAGCCTCGGGAGGGCAGGCGAGACCCAGTACTTC	CASSLGRAGETQYF
.	TRBV10-2	TRBJ1-5	.	TGCGCCAGCAGTCACAGGGACGGTTGGGCGCCCCAGCATTTT	CASSHRDGWAPQHF
.	TRBV7-2	TRBJ1-2	.	TGTGCCAGCAGCTTAGAGGGAGCCTATGGCTACACCTTC	CASSLEGAYGYTF
.	TRBV6-1	TRBJ1-3	.	TGTGCCAGCAGTGAAATAAGCTCCCGCTCTGGAAACACCATATATTTT	CASSEISSRSGNTIYF
once	TRBV6-1	TRBJ1-4	.	TGTGCCAGCAGTGAAGTTGGCAATGAAAAACTGTTTTTT	CASSEVGNEKLFF
.	TRBV27	TRBJ1-1	.	TGTGCCAGCAGGCGGATCGGGGGGCGAACTGAAGCTTTCTTT	CASRRIGGRTEAFF